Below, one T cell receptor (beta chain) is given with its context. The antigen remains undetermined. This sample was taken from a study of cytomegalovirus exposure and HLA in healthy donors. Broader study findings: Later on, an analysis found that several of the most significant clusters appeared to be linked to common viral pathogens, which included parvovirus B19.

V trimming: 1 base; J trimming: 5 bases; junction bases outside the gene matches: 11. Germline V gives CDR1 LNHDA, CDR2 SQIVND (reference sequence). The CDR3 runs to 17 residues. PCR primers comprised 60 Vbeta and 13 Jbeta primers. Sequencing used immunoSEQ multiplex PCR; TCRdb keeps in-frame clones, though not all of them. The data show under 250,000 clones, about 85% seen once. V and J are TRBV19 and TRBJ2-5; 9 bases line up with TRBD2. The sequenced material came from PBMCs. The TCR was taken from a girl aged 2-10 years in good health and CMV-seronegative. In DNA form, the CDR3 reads TGTGCCAGTAGTATAGGTAGGGCGGGGGGGCTTCGGGAGACCCAGTACTTC. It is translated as CASSIGRAGGLRETQYF.